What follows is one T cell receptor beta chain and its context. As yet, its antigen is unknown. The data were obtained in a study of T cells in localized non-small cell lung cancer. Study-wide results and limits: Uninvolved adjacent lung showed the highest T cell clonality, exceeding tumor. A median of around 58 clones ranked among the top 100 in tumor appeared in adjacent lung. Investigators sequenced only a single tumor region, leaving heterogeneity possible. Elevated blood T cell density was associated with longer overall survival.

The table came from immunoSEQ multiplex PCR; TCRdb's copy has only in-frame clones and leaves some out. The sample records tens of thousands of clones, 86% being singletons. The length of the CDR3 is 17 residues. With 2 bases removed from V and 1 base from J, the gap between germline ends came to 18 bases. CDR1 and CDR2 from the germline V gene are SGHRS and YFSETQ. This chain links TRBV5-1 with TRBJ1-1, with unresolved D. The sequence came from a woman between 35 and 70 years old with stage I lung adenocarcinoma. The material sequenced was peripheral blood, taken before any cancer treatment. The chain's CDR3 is CASSFSRRAGKNTEAFF. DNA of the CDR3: TGCGCCAGCAGCTTCTCTCGGAGGGCGGGGAAGAACACTGAAGCTTTCTTT.